This entry is about one TCR beta chain. This record belongs to a study of blood T cell repertoires in COVID-19. Study-level information: PBMCs, B-cell-depleted T cells, or T cells provided the cDNA or gDNA that made up the material.

Original handling: By means of reference gene primer amplification, nucleated cell counts were estimated. Method: immunoSEQ multiplex PCR; TCRdb's copy keeps in-frame clones and lacks some. Clonal size and the V and J genes are those of that table, whereas D and trimming came from the DNA. The table lists 200,000 to 250,000 clones, roughly 84% of them singletons. Cohorts were based on clinical histories the participants reported. The sequenced sample consisted of PBMCs or T cells enriched from blood (not recorded which). The receptor's source is a man younger than 45 in a cohort exposed to, infected with or recovered from COVID-19 (not recorded which).

The CDR3 reads CASSQEDGGLLEKLFF. Here the CDR3 DNA reads TGTGCCAGCAGCCAAGAGGATGGTGGGTTGCTAGAAAAACTGTTTTTT. The genes are TRBV2 and TRBJ1-4; D gene uncertain. Germline CDR1 is SNHLY and CDR2 is FYNNEI. The V and J ends lost 6 bases and 8 bases respectively, with 22 bases between them. The CDR3 length is 16 residues.